A single sample is the source of the 31 T cell receptor beta chains below, sequenced in a study of control samples from healthy donors and cancer patients. The repertoire was sequenced with immunoSEQ multiplex PCR; TCRdb's copy has only in-frame clones and lacks some. The sample carries 100,000 to 150,000 clones, approximately 87% recorded once. Source material: blood. These TCRs come from a man aged 60 to 69 in good health.

With respect to this clone: Different DNA sequences within this sample yield the same CDR3. The rearrangement uses TRBV18 and TRBJ2-3; TRBD2 agrees at 10 bases. V lost 3 bases, J lost 1 base, and 7 bases stayed unmatched. CDR3 length equals 17 residues. Germline values: CDR1 KGHSH, CDR2 LQKENI. In nucleotides, the CDR3 is TGTGCCAGCTCACCTCCAGGGCTAGCGGGGGGCACAGATACGCAGTATTTT. Its protein product is CASSPPGLAGGTDTQYF.

In this sample, this clone turned up a few times. This sequence joins TRBV18 and TRBJ1-1; a weak D match, TRBD1 (6 bases). Germline loops: CDR1 KGHSH, CDR2 LQKENI. V was trimmed by 3 bases and J by 8 bases, leaving 10 bases between them. This CDR3 comprises 12 residues. In DNA, the CDR3 is TGTGCCAGCTCACCCTTCCAGGGGGAAGCTTTCTTT. Protein sequence: CASSPFQGEAFF.

The chain combines TRBV6-5 with TRBJ2-1; 8 bases are a match to TRBD1. V dropped 2 bases and J dropped 4; count of bases not matched to a gene: 4. The CDR3 runs to 15 residues. The V gene's germline CDR1 is MNHEY and CDR2 SVGAGI. The CDR3: CASSYPNRGYNEQFF. The CDR3 region has the DNA TGTGCCAGCAGTTACCCTAACAGGGGGTACAATGAGCAGTTCTTC.

This clone was recorded once. V gene TRBV28 combines with J gene TRBJ1-1, with D uncertain. The V gene lost 1 base and the J gene lost 11 bases, with 11 bases spanning the gap. CDR1 is MDHEN and CDR2 is SYDVKM in the germline V gene. CDR3 length: 12 residues. CDR3 nucleotides: TGTGCCAGCAGTTTATCCCCAGAGCGGGCTTTCTTT. Its translation is CASSLSPERAFF.

CDR3 in amino acids: CSVALASSYNEQFF. DNA of the CDR3: TGCAGCGTTGCCCTAGCCTCCTCCTACAATGAGCAGTTCTTC. The gene calls are TRBV29-1 and TRBJ2-1; a weak D match, TRBD2 (5 bases). Germline CDR1 reads SQVTM; CDR2 reads ANQGSEA. CDR3 length: 14 residues. V was clipped by 4 bases and J by 0 bases, with 10 bases between them.

This clone was seen only once. The chain has TRBV27 and TRBJ2-7, with 7 bases identical to TRBD1. This CDR3 is 15 amino acids long. The ends lost 2 bases at V and 2 bases at J; junction bases unmatched: 6. Germline-derived CDR1 and CDR2 are MNHEY and SMNVEV (reference sequence). The CDR3 region is CASSLTQGSPYEQYF. CDR3 nucleotides: TGTGCCAGCAGTTTAACACAGGGGTCCCCCTACGAGCAGTACTTC.

The chain is built from TRBV7-9 and TRBJ1-2, with D tentatively TRBD1 (5 bases). CDR3 size: 13 residues. CDR1 and CDR2 (germline): SEHNR, FQNEAQ (reference sequence). V lost 3 bases to trimming and J lost 4 bases, with 9 bases between them. The CDR3 DNA is TGTGCCAGCAGCTTGACAGCACTCTATGGCTACACCTTC. This translates into CASSLTALYGYTF.

The chain recombines TRBV6-2 or TRBV6-3 with TRBJ1-3; the D is unclear. The germline V gene encodes CDR1 MNHEY and CDR2 SVGEGT. V was clipped by 2 bases and J by 0 bases, with 8 bases between them. CDR3 length: 15 residues. CDR3 sequence reads: CASSYRVSSGNTIYF. In nucleotides, the CDR3 is TGTGCCAGCAGTTACAGGGTAAGCTCTGGAAACACCATATATTTT.

This sequence joins TRBV2 and TRBJ1-3; TRBD1 is a possible D gene (5 bases). This CDR3 has 14 amino acids. Trimming pared 7 bases from V and 2 bases from J, leaving 12 bases between. CDR1 is SNHLY, CDR2 FYNNEI, per germline. The CDR3 coding sequence is TGTGCCAGCAAGCTGGGGGGGGCTGGAAACACCATATATTTT. Residues: CASKLGGAGNTIYF.

The rearrangement uses TRBV7-9 and TRBJ2-7; D gene ambiguous. Looked up from germline, CDR1 is SEHNR and CDR2 is FQNEAQ (reference sequence). This CDR3 spans 12 amino acids. The V end lost 2 bases, the J end lost 3 bases, and 5 bases lay between the germline ends. The CDR3 loop reads CASSLLGYEQYF. The CDR3 DNA is TGTGCCAGCAGCTTACTCGGCTACGAGCAGTACTTC.

The chain links TRBV2 to TRBJ1-2; 8 nucleotides match TRBD1. Germline assignment: CDR1 SNHLY and CDR2 FYNNEI. The CDR3 is made up of 15 amino acids. The ends lost 6 bases at V and 2 bases at J; junction bases unmatched: 8. Here the CDR3 DNA reads TGTGCCAGCAGGACAACACAGGGGGGCAACTATGGCTACACCTTC. This encodes CASRTTQGGNYGYTF.

V is TRBV5-1 and J is TRBJ1-1; 10 bases line up with TRBD1. V gave up 4 bases and J gave up 3 bases; unmatched junction bases: 0. The CDR3 runs 13 residues. Germline loops: CDR1 SGHRS, CDR2 YFSETQ. CDR3 DNA sequence: TGCGCCAGCAGCGGACAGGGGGACACTGAAGCTTTCTTT. This translates into CASSGQGDTEAFF.

The V gene is TRBV19, the J gene TRBJ2-3, with 12 bases matching TRBD2. The CDR3 contains 15 residues. V gave up 6 bases and J gave up 4 bases; unmatched junction bases: 5. Germline V gene lookup returns CDR1 LNHDA and CDR2 SQIVND (reference sequence). The CDR3 DNA sequence: TGTGCCAGTAGCAGACTAGCGGGGGTCGCAGATACGCAGTATTTT. Its translation is CASSRLAGVADTQYF. The complete variable domain, with remaining parts taken from reference TRBV19 and TRBJ2-3, reads DGGITQSPKYLFRKEGQNVTLSCEQNLNHDAMYWYRQDPGQGLRLIYYSQIVNDFQKGDIAEGYSVSREKKESFPLTVTSAQKNPTAFYLCASSRLAGVADTQYFGPGTRLTVL.

In its sample, this clone was seen a few times. The chain has TRBV11-3 and TRBJ2-2, with 7 bases fitting TRBD1. There are 15 residues in the CDR3. Per germline, CDR1 SGHNT and CDR2 YENEEA. The trim removed 0 bases at V and 6 bases at J, leaving 4 bases unmatched. CDR3 coding DNA: TGTGCCAGCAGCTTAGAAGGGCAGGGGGCCGGGGAGCTGTTTTTT. It is translated as CASSLEGQGAGELFF.

V gene TRBV30 combines with J gene TRBJ2-1; 11 nucleotides agree with TRBD2. The CDR3 covers 15 residues. Trimming cost V 2 bases and J 4 bases; bases outside gene matches: 4. The germline CDR1 and CDR2 sequences are GTSNPN and SVGIG (reference sequence). CDR3 sequence (DNA): TGTGCCTGGAGTCCGACTAGCGGGGAATACAATGAGCAGTTCTTC. It yields the protein CAWSPTSGEYNEQFF.

This clone was observed a single time. CDR3 sequence reads: CASSYVAKNTEAFF. In DNA, the CDR3 is TGTGCCAGCAGTTACGTAGCCAAGAACACTGAAGCTTTCTTT. This sequence joins TRBV6-5 and TRBJ1-1; unclear D gene. V lost 2 bases and J 1 base, leaving 8 bases between the germline ends. CDR1 MNHEY and CDR2 SVGAGI come from the germline V gene. The CDR3 is 14 residues long.

This chain uses TRBV19 with TRBJ2-1; 7 bases are shared with TRBD2. Losses at the gene ends were 3 bases for V and 4 bases for J; bases not matched to a gene: 6. This CDR3 has 15 amino acids. The germline CDR1 and CDR2 sequences are LNHDA and SQIVND (reference sequence). The CDR3 is CASSMMAGEYNEQFF. For the CDR3, the DNA is TGTGCCAGTAGTATGATGGCGGGGGAGTACAATGAGCAGTTCTTC.

The chain joins TRBV5-4 to TRBJ2-5; D remains unclear. CDR1 and CDR2 (germline): SGHNT, YYREEE (reference sequence). V was trimmed by 4 bases and J by 1 base, leaving 14 bases between them. The CDR3 consists of 15 residues. Written as DNA, the CDR3 is TGTGCCAGCAGCCCGACCGACGGTTTCCAAGAGACCCAGTACTTC. Its protein is CASSPTDGFQETQYF.

The rearrangement uses TRBV5-1 and TRBJ1-1, with D perhaps TRBD1 (5 bases). The ends were cut back, 0 bases at V and 3 bases at J, with 18 bases in the middle. Germline CDR1 reads SGHRS; CDR2 reads YFSETQ. The CDR3 is made up of 17 amino acids. The CDR3, as DNA: TGCGCCAGCAGCTTGGGGGCAGGATCCAGGGTGGACACTGAAGCTTTCTTT. As protein: CASSLGAGSRVDTEAFF.

The chain has TRBV18 and TRBJ1-5, with unresolved D. The germline V and J ends were trimmed by 2 bases and 5 bases, with 7 bases remaining between them. CDR1 and CDR2 from the germline V gene are KGHSH and LQKENI. The length of the CDR3 is 13 residues. The CDR3 region has the DNA TGTGCCAGCTCACCAGGGTTGGATCAGCCCCAGCATTTT. This codes for CASSPGLDQPQHF.

The chain combines TRBV5-1 with TRBJ1-4; D is possibly TRBD1 (6 bases). The CDR3 loop spans 15 amino acids. Germline CDR1 is SGHRS and CDR2 is YFSETQ. V dropped 0 bases and J dropped 4 bases, with 10 bases sitting between them. CDR3 sequence: CASSLAGTNNEKLFF. CDR3 nucleotide sequence: TGCGCCAGCAGCTTGGCCGGGACAAATAATGAAAAACTGTTTTTT.

The chain uses TRBV5-1 and TRBJ1-4, with D hard to call. The CDR3 totals 15 residues. CDR1 and CDR2 from the germline V gene are SGHRS and YFSETQ. V lost 3 bases, J lost 4 bases, and 13 bases lay in between. In nucleotides, the CDR3 is TGCGCCAGCAGCTGGGAAGGCCAAAATAATGAAAAACTGTTTTTT. It codes for CASSWEGQNNEKLFF.

The J gene is TRBJ2-1, the V gene TRBV5-8; 10 bases are shared with TRBD2. Germline V gene sequence: CDR1 SGHTS, CDR2 YDEGEE. V dropped 5 bases and J dropped 6; count of bases not matched to a gene: 2. CDR3 length equals 13 residues. The CDR3 loop reads CASRAGGSNEQFF. The CDR3 nucleotides are TGTGCCAGCAGAGCGGGGGGGAGCAATGAGCAGTTCTTC. Combining the CDR3 with reference TRBV5-8 and TRBJ2-1 gives the whole variable domain EAGVTQSPTHLIKTRGQQATLRCSPISGHTSVYWYQQALGLGLQFLLWYDEGEERNRGNFPPRFSGRQFPNYSSELNVNALELEDSALYLCASRAGGSNEQFFGPGTRLTVL.

This chain joins TRBV19 and TRBJ1-6; possibly TRBD1 for D (6 bases). Trimming stripped 10 bases from V and 7 bases from J, with 17 bases between. The CDR3 sequence is 14 residues long. Per germline, CDR1 LNHDA and CDR2 SQIVND (reference sequence). The CDR3 DNA reads as TGTGCCACTAAGACTGGGGGCGGGAATTCACCCCTCCACTTT. Protein: CATKTGGGNSPLHF.

This chain connects TRBV20-1 to TRBJ1-1, with D possibly matching TRBD1 (6 bases). Germline V gene data show CDR1 as DFQATT and CDR2 as SNEGSKA (reference sequence). V was trimmed by 5 bases and J by 3 bases, leaving 7 bases between them. The CDR3 totals 11 residues. The CDR3 DNA reads as TGCAGTGCTCGACAGGACACTGAAGCTTTCTTT. Translating gives CSARQDTEAFF.

The chain uses TRBV25-1 and TRBJ1-5; the D is unclear. CDR1 is MGHDK and CDR2 is SYGVNS in the germline V gene. The CDR3 totals 15 residues. Trimming took off 7 bases at V and 5 bases at J, with 18 bases between the two ends. CDR3 nucleotides: TGTGCCAGCACCCAAACGGCTGGGAAATATCAGCCCCAGCATTTT. This sequence encodes CASTQTAGKYQPQHF.

V gene TRBV28 combines with J gene TRBJ1-4, with D hard to call. The V and J ends lost 4 bases and 0 bases respectively, with 18 bases between them. The CDR3 spans 18 residues. In germline, CDR1 is MDHEN, CDR2 SYDVKM. The CDR3 sequence: CASSSLSWQPSTNEKLFF. DNA for the CDR3: TGTGCCAGCAGTTCGCTCTCTTGGCAGCCCTCAACTAATGAAAAACTGTTTTTT. Variable domain in full (rest from reference TRBV28 and TRBJ1-4): DVKVTQSSRYLVKRTGEKVFLECVQDMDHENMFWYRQDPGLGLRLIYFSYDVKMKEKGDIPEGYSVSREKKERFSLILESASTNQTSMYLCASSSLSWQPSTNEKLFFGSGTQLSVL.

The chain is built from TRBV5-4 and TRBJ1-2; the D is unclear. The CDR3 spans 11 residues. V was pared by 2 bases and J by 7 bases, with 6 bases between. Germline CDR1 SGHNT, CDR2 YYREEE (reference sequence). This CDR3 is CASSFFGGYTF. As DNA, the CDR3 is TGTGCCAGCAGCTTTTTTGGTGGCTACACCTTC.

For this clone: Additional DNA sequences in this sample encode the identical CDR3. The chain combines TRBV19 with TRBJ1-5; D is undetermined. Germline V gene data show CDR1 as LNHDA and CDR2 as SQIVND (reference sequence). V lost 1 base to trimming and J lost 2 bases, with 0 bases between them. CDR3 length: 12 amino acids. DNA of the CDR3: TGTGCCAGTAGTATAGGCAATCAGCCCCAGCATTTT. Its translation: CASSIGNQPQHF.

The chain joins TRBV28 to TRBJ2-7; weak D call: TRBD1 (6 bases). The CDR3 length is 16 residues. Trimming shortened V by 2 bases and J by 3 bases, and 17 bases separated the two germline ends. Germline CDR1 MDHEN, CDR2 SYDVKM. In DNA, the CDR3 is TGTGCCAGCAGTTTAGAGGGCAGGGGCCCTTACTACGAGCAGTACTTC. Residues: CASSLEGRGPYYEQYF. Variable domain in full (rest from reference TRBV28 and TRBJ2-7): DVKVTQSSRYLVKRTGEKVFLECVQDMDHENMFWYRQDPGLGLRLIYFSYDVKMKEKGDIPEGYSVSREKKERFSLILESASTNQTSMYLCASSLEGRGPYYEQYFGPGTRLTVT.

The chain joins TRBV5-6 to TRBJ1-5; tentatively, D is TRBD1 (6 bases). This CDR3 comprises 16 residues. The V end was cut by 0 bases, the J end by 2 bases, with 12 bases between. Germline V gene sequence: CDR1 SGHDT, CDR2 YYEEEE. The CDR3, as DNA: TGTGCCAGCAGCTTGGCCGGCAGGGGAGGCAATCAGCCCCAGCATTTT. Protein product: CASSLAGRGGNQPQHF.